This T cell receptor (beta chain) was sequenced during a study of blood T cell repertoires in COVID-19 (dated by TCRdb to 2018 to 2021). As for the study more broadly: The collaborator samples originated in the United States, Italy and Spain and spanned the acute and convalescent phases of COVID-19. Deeply sampled blood TCRbeta repertoires from subjects exposed to, actively infected with, or recovered from COVID-19 were included in the dataset. The repertoires were released in a freely available public database intended as a resource for research on the immune response to SARS-CoV-2. The samples were drawn from the first 160 participants of the ongoing ImmuneRACE study and from some 1,300 subjects provided by 6 global collaborators. HLA class I and class II types, where available, came from metadata supplied by the sample provider rather than from assay-based typing. The sample metadata nearly always contained a de-identified subject ID, COVID-19 status, age in years and sex. The prospective study material was composed of cDNA or gDNA derived from T cells, B-cell-depleted T cells, or PBMCs. General study outcomes and caveats: The quantity of clinical and demographic metadata differed by source and by participant and was supplied without curation.

TCRbeta CDR3 regions were amplified from genomic DNA using the immunoSEQ Assay, a bias-controlled multiplex PCR. The source study handled its data this way. The number of nucleated cells in each sample was estimated by amplification of reference gene primers within the assay. To quantify the absolute abundance of each unique TCRbeta CDR3 rearrangement, sequence reads were collapsed and filtered. For each sample, productive Simpson clonality was calculated as the square root of Simpson's diversity index over productive rearrangements. The source is immuneACCESS, and TCRdb retained only in-frame sequences with V and J called. Part of the clones is not carried over; for the studies checked, unresolved V genes explain less than half of this, and the remainder is unexplained. That table supplies the V and J calls and clone size; D and trimming were determined from the DNA. Present in this sample are approximately 150,000 clones, around 89% of which were seen just once. The ten largest clones represent 25% to 30% of the sample.

Whole blood was collected in K2EDTA tubes by collaborating institutions according to the institutions' own protocols. For TCRbeta analysis, collaborator samples were shipped as frozen whole blood, as isolated PBMCs, or as DNA extracted from either sample type. Details on this clone: Its antigen is currently not known. No base quality information exists; no much larger clone differs at one position.

CDR1 SGHRS and CDR2 YFSETQ are derived from the germline V gene. V has 2 bases trimmed and J has 5 bases trimmed; junction bases matching no gene number 3. From cysteine to phenylalanine, the CDR3 is 13 amino acids long. The kept DNA is CDR3 alone, 39 bases in frame from the first base. Here the chain combines TRBV5-1 and TRBJ1-1, with TRBD1 identical over 7 junction bases. The source of this sequence is a human donor in a cohort sampled during active COVID-19. The sample comprised peripheral blood. The CDR3 is CASSLQGRTEAFF. The bases are TGCGCCAGCAGCTTACAGGGGAGGACTGAAGCTTTCTTT.